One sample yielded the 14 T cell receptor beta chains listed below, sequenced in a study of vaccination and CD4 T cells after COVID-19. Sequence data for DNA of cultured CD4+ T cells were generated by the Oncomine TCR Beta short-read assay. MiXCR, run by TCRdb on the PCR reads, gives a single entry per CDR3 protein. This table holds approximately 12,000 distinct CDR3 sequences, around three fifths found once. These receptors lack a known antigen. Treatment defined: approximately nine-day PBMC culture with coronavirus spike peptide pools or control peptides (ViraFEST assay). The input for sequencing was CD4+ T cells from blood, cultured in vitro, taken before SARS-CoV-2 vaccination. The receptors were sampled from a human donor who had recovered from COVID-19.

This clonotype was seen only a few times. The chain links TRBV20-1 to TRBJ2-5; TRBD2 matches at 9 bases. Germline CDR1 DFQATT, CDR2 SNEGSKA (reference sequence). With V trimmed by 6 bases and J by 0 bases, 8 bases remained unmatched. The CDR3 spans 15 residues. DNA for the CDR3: TGCAGTGCAACGTCCCAGCGGGAGGACCAAGAGACCCAGTACTTC. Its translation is CSATSQREDQETQYF.

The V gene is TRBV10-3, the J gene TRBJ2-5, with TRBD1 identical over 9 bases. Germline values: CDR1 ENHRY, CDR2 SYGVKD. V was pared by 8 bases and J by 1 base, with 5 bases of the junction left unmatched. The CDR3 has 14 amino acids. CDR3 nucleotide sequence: TGTGCCATCGCCGGGACAGGGTCCCAAGAGACCCAGTACTTC. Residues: CAIAGTGSQETQYF.

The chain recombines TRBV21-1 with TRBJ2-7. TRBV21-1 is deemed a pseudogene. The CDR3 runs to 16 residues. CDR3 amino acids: CASSKAPAESSYEQYF. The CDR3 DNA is TGTGCCAGCAGCAAAGCTCCGGCCGAAAGCTCCTACGAGCAGTACTTC.

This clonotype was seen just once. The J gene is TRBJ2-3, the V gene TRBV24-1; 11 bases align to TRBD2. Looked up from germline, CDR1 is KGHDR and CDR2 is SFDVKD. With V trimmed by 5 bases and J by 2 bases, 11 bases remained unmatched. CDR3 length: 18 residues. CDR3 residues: CATSATTPSGRITDTQYF. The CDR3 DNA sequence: TGTGCCACCAGTGCCACAACCCCTAGCGGGAGGATCACAGATACGCAGTATTTT.

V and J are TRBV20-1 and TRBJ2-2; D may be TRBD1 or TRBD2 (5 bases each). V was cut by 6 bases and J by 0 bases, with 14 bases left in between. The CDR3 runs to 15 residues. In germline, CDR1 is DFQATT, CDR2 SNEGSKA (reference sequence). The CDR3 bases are TGCAGTGCCCAAGGGACCACTACGAACACCGGGGAGCTGTTTTTT. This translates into CSAQGTTTNTGELFF.

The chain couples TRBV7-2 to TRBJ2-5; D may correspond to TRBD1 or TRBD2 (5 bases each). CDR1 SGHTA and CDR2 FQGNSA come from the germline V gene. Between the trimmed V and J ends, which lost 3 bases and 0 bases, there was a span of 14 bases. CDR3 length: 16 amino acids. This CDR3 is CASSFRAGTYQETQYF. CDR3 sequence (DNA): TGTGCCAGCAGCTTCCGCGCCGGGACGTACCAAGAGACCCAGTACTTC.

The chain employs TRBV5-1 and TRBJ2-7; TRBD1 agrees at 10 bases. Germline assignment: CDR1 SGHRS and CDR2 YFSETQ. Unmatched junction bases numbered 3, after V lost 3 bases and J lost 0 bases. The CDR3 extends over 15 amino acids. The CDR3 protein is CASSSGQGYSYEQYF. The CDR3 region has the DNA TGCGCCAGCAGCTCGGGACAGGGGTACTCCTACGAGCAGTACTTC. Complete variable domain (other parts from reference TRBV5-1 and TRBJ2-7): KAGVTQTPRYLIKTRGQQVTLSCSPISGHRSVSWYQQTPGQGLQFLFEYFSETQRNKGNFPGRFSGRQFSNSRSEMNVSTLELGDSALYLCASSSGQGYSYEQYFGPGTRLTVT.

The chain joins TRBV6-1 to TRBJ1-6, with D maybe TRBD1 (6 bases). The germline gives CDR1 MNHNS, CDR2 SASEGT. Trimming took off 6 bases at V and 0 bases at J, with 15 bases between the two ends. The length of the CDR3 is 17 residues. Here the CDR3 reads CASSKNRASSYNSPLHF. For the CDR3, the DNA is TGTGCCAGCAGCAAAAACAGGGCTAGCTCCTATAATTCACCCCTCCACTTT.

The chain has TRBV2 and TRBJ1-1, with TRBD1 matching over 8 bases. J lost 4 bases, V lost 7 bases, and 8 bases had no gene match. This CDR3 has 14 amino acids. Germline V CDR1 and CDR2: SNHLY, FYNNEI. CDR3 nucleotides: TGTGCCAGCATTTACCTAACAGGGGGCACTGAAGCTTTCTTT. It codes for CASIYLTGGTEAFF.

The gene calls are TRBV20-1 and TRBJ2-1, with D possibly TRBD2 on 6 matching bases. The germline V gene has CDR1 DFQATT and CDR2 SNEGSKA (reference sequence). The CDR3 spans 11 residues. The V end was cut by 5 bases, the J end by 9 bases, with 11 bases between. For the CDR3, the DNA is TGCAGTGCTGCCCTAGCGCCTGAGCAGTTCTTC. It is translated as CSAALAPEQFF.

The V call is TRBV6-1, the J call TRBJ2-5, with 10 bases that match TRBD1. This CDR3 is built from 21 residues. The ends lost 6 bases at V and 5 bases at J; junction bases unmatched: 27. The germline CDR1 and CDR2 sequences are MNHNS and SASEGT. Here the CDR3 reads CASRQTGGLRLAVRRRETQYF. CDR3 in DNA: TGTGCCAGCAGACAGACAGGGGGCTTGCGGCTAGCGGTCAGACGGAGGGAGACCCAGTACTTC.

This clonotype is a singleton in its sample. The CDR3 loop reads CSARVTGTGPYEQYF. CDR3 bases: TGCAGTGCTAGAGTCACCGGGACAGGGCCCTACGAGCAGTACTTC. V is TRBV20-1 and J is TRBJ2-7, with 9 bases identical to TRBD1. The CDR3 has 15 residues. Germline V gene data show CDR1 as DFQATT and CDR2 as SNEGSKA (reference sequence). The J segment lost 2 bases and the V segment lost 1 base, leaving 6 bases of the junction unmatched.

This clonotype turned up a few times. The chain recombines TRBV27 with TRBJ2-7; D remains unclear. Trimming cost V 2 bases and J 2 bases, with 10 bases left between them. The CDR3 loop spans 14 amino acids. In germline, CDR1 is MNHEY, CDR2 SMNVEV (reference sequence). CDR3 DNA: TGTGCCAGCAGTTTAGGTGGCGTTACCTACGAGCAGTACTTC. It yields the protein CASSLGGVTYEQYF.

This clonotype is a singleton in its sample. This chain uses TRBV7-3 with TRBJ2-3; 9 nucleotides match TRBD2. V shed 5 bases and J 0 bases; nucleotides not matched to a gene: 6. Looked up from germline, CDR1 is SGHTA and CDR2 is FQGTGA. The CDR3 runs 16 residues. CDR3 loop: CASSARLAASTDTQYF. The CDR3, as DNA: TGTGCCAGCAGCGCACGACTAGCGGCTAGCACAGATACGCAGTATTTT.